This T cell receptor (beta chain) was captured by sequencing in a study of blood T cells in healthy people across ages. The use of a sample-barcoded 5' primer and a J-beta primer mix characterized a second PCR of roughly 7 to 11 cycles. TCRdb independently ran MiXCR on the 5' RACE reads; one entry per CDR3 protein. Of around 1.5 million distinct CDR3 sequences in the sample, around two fifths were seen once. Sequenced material: blood. The clonotype originates from a woman aged 18-30 years in good health.

The CDR3 reads CSVAPPGSGFFSGTDTQYF. The CDR3 nucleotides read TGCAGTGTCGCGCCCCCAGGGAGCGGTTTCTTCAGTGGCACAGATACGCAGTATTTT. The chain couples TRBV20-1 to TRBJ2-3; D may be TRBD1 or TRBD2 (5 bases each). CDR1 DFQATT and CDR2 SNEGSKA come from the germline V gene (reference sequence). The length of the CDR3 is 19 residues. Trimming cost V 7 bases and J 1 base, with 30 bases left between them.